Following are 29 T cell receptor beta chains from one sample sequenced in a study of pediatric ulcerative colitis (dated by TCRdb to 2018 to 2020). The library was prepared using the immunoSEQ multiplex PCR assay. Drawn from immuneACCESS, this table holds only the in-frame rearrangements with V and J called that TCRdb kept. Clones are partly lost; checked studies trace under half to an unresolved V gene and leave the rest unexplained. The sample table lists about 64,000 clones, approximately 87% of them with a count of one. The leading ten clones occupy around 3.5% of the sample. The sequencing sample was made of blood. The receptors shown here come from a boy younger than 18 with severe ulcerative colitis.

The chain is built from TRBV10-2 and TRBJ2-7, with 9 bases matching TRBD1. This CDR3 has 14 amino acids. Germline V gene data show CDR1 as WSHSY and CDR2 as SAAADI. V lost 7 bases, J lost 4 bases, and 8 bases stayed unmatched. In DNA form, the CDR3 reads TGCGCCAGCACTACAGGGGGCCGTACTTACGAGCAGTACTTC. Protein: CASTTGGRTYEQYF.

The CDR3 sequence: CASSLSASGSYEQYF. In nucleotides, the CDR3 is TGTGCCAGCAGTTTATCGGCTAGCGGGAGTTACGAGCAGTACTTC. The chain links TRBV27 to TRBJ2-7, with 10 positions matching TRBD2. V was clipped by 0 bases and J by 4 bases; unmatched bases: 3. CDR3 length: 15 amino acids. Germline lookup yields CDR1 MNHEY and CDR2 SMNVEV (reference sequence).

The rearrangement links TRBV6-1 to TRBJ1-1; 8 bases are shared with TRBD1. Germline V gene sequence: CDR1 MNHNS, CDR2 SASEGT. This CDR3 region has 17 residues. With V trimmed by 1 base and J by 0 bases, 7 bases remained unmatched. CDR3 coding DNA: TGTGCCAGCAGTGAAGGTCCCGGGACAGGTTTGAACACTGAAGCTTTCTTT. Translation gives CASSEGPGTGLNTEAFF.

V is TRBV2 and J is TRBJ1-2; D is perhaps TRBD1 (5 bases). The V end lost 8 bases, the J end lost 4 bases, and 14 bases lay between the germline ends. The CDR3 has 13 amino acids. In germline, CDR1 is SNHLY, CDR2 FYNNEI. CDR3 bases: TGTGCCAGCCGGGGGGACCGCTCCTATGGCTACACCTTC. This sequence encodes CASRGDRSYGYTF.

The chain joins TRBV27 to TRBJ2-1, with D maybe TRBD2 (5 bases). The germline gives CDR1 MNHEY, CDR2 SMNVEV (reference sequence). Trimming pared 6 bases from V and 4 bases from J, leaving 10 bases between. CDR3 length: 13 amino acids. Here the CDR3 DNA reads TGTGCCAGCAGCGAAACGGGGTACAATGAGCAGTTCTTC. It specifies CASSETGYNEQFF.

This rearrangement joins TRBV11-2 to TRBJ2-1; 7 positions agree with TRBD2. Losses at the gene ends were 4 bases for V and 6 bases for J; bases not matched to a gene: 15. Per the germline V gene, CDR1 is SGHAT and CDR2 is FQNNGV. The CDR3 is 17 amino acids. The CDR3 sequence is CASSSRGASGPLNEQFF. CDR3 DNA: TGTGCCAGCAGCTCCCGAGGGGCTAGCGGCCCCCTCAATGAGCAGTTCTTC. Together with reference TRBV11-2 and TRBJ2-1, the CDR3 gives the full variable domain: EAGVAQSPRYKIIEKRQSVAFWCNPISGHATLYWYQQILGQGPKLLIQFQNNGVVDDSQLPKDRFSAERLKGVDSTLKIQPAKLEDSAVYLCASSSRGASGPLNEQFFGPGTRLTVL.

The CDR3 here is CASSFGLHEQYF. In nucleotides, the CDR3 is TGCGCCAGCAGTTTTGGGCTCCACGAGCAGTACTTC. This chain links TRBV5-1 with TRBJ2-7; D not resolved. Trimming shortened V by 5 bases and J by 5 bases, and 11 bases separated the two germline ends. This CDR3 comprises 12 residues. The germline V gene encodes CDR1 SGHRS and CDR2 YFSETQ.

J is TRBJ1-5 and V is TRBV5-1; 10 nucleotides match TRBD1. The germline V gene has CDR1 SGHRS and CDR2 YFSETQ. The V and J ends lost 4 bases and 4 bases, in that order; junction bases with no gene match: 5. The CDR3 loop spans 15 amino acids. The CDR3 protein is CASSRGTGENQPQHF. As DNA, the CDR3 is TGCGCCAGCAGCCGGGGGACAGGGGAGAATCAGCCCCAGCATTTT. The full variable domain, rest sourced from reference TRBV5-1 and TRBJ1-5, is KAGVTQTPRYLIKTRGQQVTLSCSPISGHRSVSWYQQTPGQGLQFLFEYFSETQRNKGNFPGRFSGRQFSNSRSEMNVSTLELGDSALYLCASSRGTGENQPQHFGDGTRLSIL.

This rearrangement joins TRBV5-4 to TRBJ1-4; D unresolved. V was cut by 2 bases and J by 0 bases, with 2 bases left in between. The CDR3 is made up of 13 amino acids. Germline lookup yields CDR1 SGHNT and CDR2 YYREEE (reference sequence). The CDR3 is CASSLSTNEKLFF. CDR3 coding DNA: TGTGCCAGCAGCTTATCAACTAATGAAAAACTGTTTTTT.

The V call is TRBV6-1, the J call TRBJ2-1, with a tentative D call TRBD2 (5 bases). Per germline, CDR1 MNHNS and CDR2 SASEGT. The CDR3 runs to 15 residues. Deletions cut 6 bases from V and 2 bases from J, with 14 bases between. The CDR3 sequence: CASSDYDRAYNEQFF. CDR3 sequence (DNA): TGTGCCAGCAGCGACTACGACCGCGCCTACAATGAGCAGTTCTTC.

This clone qualifies as medium-sized. V usage is TRBV13 and J usage is TRBJ2-7, with TRBD1 matching 10 bases. The CDR3 contains 14 residues. Germline CDR1 PRHDT, CDR2 FYEKMQ (reference sequence). V lost 4 bases and J lost 5; bases outside the gene matches: 5. CDR3 in amino acids: CASSSGTGADEQYF. The CDR3 DNA reads as TGTGCCAGCAGCTCCGGGACAGGGGCGGACGAGCAGTACTTC.

The genes are TRBV19 and TRBJ2-3; possibly TRBD1 or TRBD2 for D (5 bases each). This CDR3 has 16 amino acids. Germline values: CDR1 LNHDA, CDR2 SQIVND (reference sequence). The V and J ends lost 7 bases and 2 bases respectively, with 19 bases between them. The CDR3 nucleotides read TGTGCCAGTAAAGGGGATGACTACCACCTCACAGATACGCAGTATTTT. Protein sequence: CASKGDDYHLTDTQYF.

The chain carries TRBV30 and TRBJ2-2; D is unclear. CDR3 size: 13 residues. Germline CDR1 GTSNPN, CDR2 SVGIG (reference sequence). The V gene lost 7 bases and the J gene lost 2 bases, with 11 bases spanning the gap. The CDR3 protein is CAFERINTGELFF. DNA of the CDR3: TGTGCCTTCGAGCGAATCAACACCGGGGAGCTGTTTTTT.

This rearrangement joins TRBV27 to TRBJ2-7; D not certain. This CDR3 contains 13 residues. From germline, CDR1 is MNHEY and CDR2 SMNVEV (reference sequence). The V end lost 0 bases, the J end lost 5 bases, and 8 bases lay between the germline ends. The CDR3 region is CASSLSISHEQYF. The CDR3 bases are TGTGCCAGCAGTTTATCGATTTCCCACGAGCAGTACTTC.

The chain combines TRBV2 with TRBJ1-2; 7 bases are a match to TRBD1. With V trimmed by 6 bases and J by 10 bases, 11 bases remained unmatched. The germline gives CDR1 SNHLY, CDR2 FYNNEI. This CDR3 contains 13 residues. As DNA, the CDR3 is TGTGCCAGCAGCACATCGACAGGGTCGGTCTACACCTTC. Translated, it gives CASSTSTGSVYTF.

The CDR3 loop is CASSWMGRNTEAFF. Here the CDR3 DNA reads TGTGCCAGCAGCTGGATGGGTAGGAACACTGAAGCTTTCTTT. The chain recombines TRBV7-2 with TRBJ1-1; D gene ambiguous. The V end lost 4 bases, the J end lost 1 base, and 10 bases lay between the germline ends. CDR1 is SGHTA, CDR2 FQGNSA, per germline. This CDR3 comprises 14 residues.

This clone was seen more than once but under ten times. This chain links TRBV4-3 with TRBJ2-7, with D unclear. Trimming shortened V by 4 bases and J by 0 bases, and 16 bases separated the two germline ends. The CDR3 is made up of 16 amino acids. Germline CDR1 and CDR2: LGHNA and YSLEER. CDR3 amino acids: CASSPSDKLNSYEQYF. The CDR3 DNA is TGCGCCAGCAGCCCCTCAGATAAGCTGAACTCCTACGAGCAGTACTTC.

This sequence joins TRBV6-1 and TRBJ2-6, with 7 bases lining up with TRBD1. V dropped 0 bases and J dropped 0; count of bases not matched to a gene: 2. CDR3 size: 17 residues. Germline CDR1 reads MNHNS; CDR2 reads SASEGT. CDR3: CASSEAGGSSGANVLTF. The CDR3 nucleotides are TGTGCCAGCAGTGAAGCAGGGGGCAGCTCTGGGGCCAACGTCCTGACTTTC.

This chain links TRBV5-1 with TRBJ2-5; D call uncertain. The CDR3 sequence is 13 residues long. Germline V gene sequence: CDR1 SGHRS, CDR2 YFSETQ. Trimming took off 5 bases at V and 2 bases at J, with 10 bases between the two ends. The DNA for the CDR3 is TGCGCCAGCAGGGGTCGTGAACAAGAGACCCAGTACTTC. Protein sequence: CASRGREQETQYF.

This chain joins TRBV6-5 and TRBJ1-2; 7 nucleotides match TRBD1. The CDR3 totals 13 residues. Germline lookup yields CDR1 MNHEY and CDR2 SVGAGI. V shed 6 bases and J 2 bases; nucleotides not matched to a gene: 3. CDR3 in DNA: TGTGCCAGCAGCAGGGGACAGAACTATGGCTACACCTTC. Its translation is CASSRGQNYGYTF.

The chain combines TRBV29-1 with TRBJ2-2; D might be TRBD1 (5 bases). V was cut by 3 bases and J by 3 bases, with 11 bases left in between. The CDR3 consists of 14 residues. In germline, CDR1 is SQVTM, CDR2 ANQGSEA. This chain's CDR3 is CSVDGGQDTGELFF. The CDR3, as DNA: TGCAGCGTTGACGGTGGACAAGACACCGGGGAGCTGTTTTTT.

The chain couples TRBV11-3 to TRBJ2-1; D remains unclear. V was cut by 5 bases and J by 9 bases, with 14 bases left in between. Looked up from germline, CDR1 is SGHNT and CDR2 is YENEEA. The CDR3 sequence is 13 residues long. The DNA of the CDR3 is TGTGCCAGCAGCATTACCCCAGAGGCTGAGCAGTTCTTC. Translated, it gives CASSITPEAEQFF.

The CDR3 sequence: CASSPGGAGNQPQHF. The CDR3 region has the DNA TGTGCCAGTAGTCCGGGGGGCGCGGGCAATCAGCCCCAGCATTTT. The chain recombines TRBV19 with TRBJ1-5; D might be TRBD1 (6 bases). The CDR3 runs to 15 residues. Germline V gives CDR1 LNHDA, CDR2 SQIVND (reference sequence). The V end lost 5 bases, the J end lost 2 bases, and 13 bases lay between the germline ends.

The V and J genes are TRBV7-6 and TRBJ2-1; D is unresolved. Germline V gene sequence: CDR1 SGHVS, CDR2 FNYEAQ. Trimming cost V 1 base and J 6 bases, with 10 bases left between them. CDR3 length: 14 amino acids. The CDR3 is CASSLVGPVNEQFF. As DNA, the CDR3 is TGTGCCAGCAGCTTAGTTGGTCCAGTCAATGAGCAGTTCTTC.

The rearrangement uses TRBV5-6 and TRBJ2-1, with TRBD2 identical over 8 bases. The V segment lost 1 base and the J segment 9 bases; nucleotides outside the gene matches: 6. This CDR3 spans 14 amino acids. Germline-derived CDR1 and CDR2 are SGHDT and YYEEEE. The CDR3 here is CASSLLRAGVEQFF. DNA for the CDR3: TGTGCCAGCAGCTTGTTAAGAGCGGGAGTTGAGCAGTTCTTC.

The chain links TRBV11-1 to TRBJ2-4; 7 bases agree with TRBD1. V shed 5 bases and J 5 bases; nucleotides not matched to a gene: 3. The CDR3 is 13 residues long. Germline-derived CDR1 and CDR2 are SGHAT and FQDESV (reference sequence). The CDR3 nucleotides read TGTGCCAGCAGCACGGGACAGCAAAACATTCAGTACTTC. Translating gives CASSTGQQNIQYF.

CDR3 bases: TGTGCCAGCAGTTACTCGGGGGCTACTGGAAACACCATATATTTT. It is translated as CASSYSGATGNTIYF. This sequence joins TRBV6-5 and TRBJ1-3, with TRBD1 as a possible D gene (6 bases). V gave up 0 bases and J gave up 2 bases, with 8 bases separating them. The CDR3 contains 15 residues. Germline CDR1 reads MNHEY; CDR2 reads SVGAGI.

This chain uses TRBV6-5 with TRBJ2-1; D uncertain. Per the germline V gene, CDR1 is MNHEY and CDR2 is SVGAGI. Trimming shortened V by 2 bases and J by 9 bases, and 11 bases separated the two germline ends. This CDR3 region has 13 residues. The CDR3 DNA follows: TGTGCCAGCAGTTACGGTACTGCGAGTGAGCAGTTCTTC. This encodes CASSYGTASEQFF.

The CDR3 region is CASSVTVGNTIYF. CDR3 coding DNA: TGTGCCAGCAGTGTGACAGTCGGAAACACCATATATTTT. This rearrangement joins TRBV27 to TRBJ1-3; maybe TRBD1 (5 bases). CDR1 is MNHEY and CDR2 is SMNVEV in the germline V gene (reference sequence). V was cut by 5 bases and J by 4 bases, with 9 bases left in between. The CDR3 loop spans 13 amino acids.